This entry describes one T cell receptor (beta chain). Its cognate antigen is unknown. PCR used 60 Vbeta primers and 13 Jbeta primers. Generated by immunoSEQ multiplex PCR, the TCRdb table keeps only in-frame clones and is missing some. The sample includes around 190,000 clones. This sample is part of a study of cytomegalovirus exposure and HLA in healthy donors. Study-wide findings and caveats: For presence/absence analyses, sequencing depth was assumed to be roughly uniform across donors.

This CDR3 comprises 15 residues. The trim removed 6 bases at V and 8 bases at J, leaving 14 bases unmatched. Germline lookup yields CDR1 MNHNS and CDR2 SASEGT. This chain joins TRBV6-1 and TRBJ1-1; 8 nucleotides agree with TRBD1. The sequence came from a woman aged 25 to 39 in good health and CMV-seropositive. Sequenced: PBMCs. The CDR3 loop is CASRVDRAFLEEAFF. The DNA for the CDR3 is TGTGCCAGCAGGGTGGACAGGGCGTTTTTGGAGGAAGCTTTCTTT.